This T cell receptor beta chain was profiled in a study of regulatory T cells in long-lasting Graves disease. Turning to the study itself: Antithyroid drugs had been given to newly diagnosed Graves' patients for under 3 months. General study results and limits: Peripheral blood was the sole material, not thyroid tissue. New patients shared about 910 public clonotypes, and persistent patients shared more, with approximately 2,500.

About this clonotype itself: The antigen is not known.

V lost 3 bases to trimming and J lost 7 bases, with 13 bases between them. CDR3 length equals 15 residues. Per the germline V gene, CDR1 is SGHVS and CDR2 is FQNEAQ. The time point here: newly diagnosed GD, antithyroid drugs for less than 3 months. RNA from PBMCs was the source of the TCR library. Investigators prepared the TCR beta libraries by applying iRepertoire HTBI primers and Arm-PCR of CDR3 regions. Using its own MiXCR run on the multiplex PCR reads, TCRdb lists one record per CDR3 protein. This table holds approximately 360,000 distinct CDR3 sequences, around 11% found once. The same sample was also studied in work on T cells in Graves' hyperthyroidism and ophthalmopathy.

The sequenced sample was peripheral blood mononuclear cells (PBMCs), obtained at new diagnosis, from a patient treated with antithyroid drugs. The chain employs TRBV7-8 and TRBJ1-6, with D possibly matching TRBD1 (5 bases). The origin of this receptor is a woman aged 18-35 years with Graves disease. The CDR3 is CASSFGAGLNSPLHF. CDR3 DNA sequence: TGTGCCAGCAGCTTCGGGGCAGGGTTAAATTCACCCCTCCACTTT. Full variable domain (remainder filled in from reference TRBV7-8 and TRBJ1-6): GAGVSQSPRYKVAKRGQDVALRCDPISGHVSLFWYQQALGQGPEFLTYFQNEAQLDKSGLPSDRFFAERPEGSVSTLKIQRTQQEDSAVYLCASSFGAGLNSPLHFGNGTRLTVT.